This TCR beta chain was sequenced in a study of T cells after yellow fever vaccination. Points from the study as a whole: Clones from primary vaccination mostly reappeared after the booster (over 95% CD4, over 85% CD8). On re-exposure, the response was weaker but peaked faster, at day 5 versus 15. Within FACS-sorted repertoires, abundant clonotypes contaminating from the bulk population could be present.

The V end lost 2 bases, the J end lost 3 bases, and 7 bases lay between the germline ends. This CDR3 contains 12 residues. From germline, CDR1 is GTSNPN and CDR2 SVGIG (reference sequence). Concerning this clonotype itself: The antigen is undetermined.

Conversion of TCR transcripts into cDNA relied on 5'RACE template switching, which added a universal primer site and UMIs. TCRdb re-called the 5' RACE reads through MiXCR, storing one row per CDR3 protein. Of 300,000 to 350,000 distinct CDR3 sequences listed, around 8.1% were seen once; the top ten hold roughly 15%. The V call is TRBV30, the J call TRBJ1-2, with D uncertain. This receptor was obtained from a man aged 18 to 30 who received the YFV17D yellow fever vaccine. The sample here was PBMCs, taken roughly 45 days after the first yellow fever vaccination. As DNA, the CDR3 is TGTGCCTGGAGTCAAGTAGACTATGGCTACACCTTC. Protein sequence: CAWSQVDYGYTF.